This T cell receptor (beta chain) comes out of a study of glioma-infiltrating T cells after dendritic cell vaccination. For the study at large: Autologous tumor lysate was loaded overnight onto monocyte-derived dendritic cells grown 6 to 7 days with IL-4 and GM-CSF. Points from the study as a whole: Higher pretreatment TIL content predicted longer progression-free time and survival.

With regard to this clone: Its antigen is undetermined.

Time point indicated: after dendritic cell vaccination, including at tumor progression/relapse. With 4 bases removed from V and 3 bases from J, the gap between germline ends came to 13 bases. In germline, CDR1 is SGHNT, CDR2 YYREEE (reference sequence). CDR3 length equals 14 residues. Only in-frame clones appear in the TCRdb table, and some are missing; sequencing was by immunoSEQ multiplex PCR. Of around 100,000 clones in the sample, over 80% are singletons; the top ten hold around 6.5%. The origin of this receptor is a human donor with glioblastoma. This sequence joins TRBV5-4 and TRBJ1-2, with D uncertain. Material: blood, obtained after dendritic cell vaccination. CDR3 in amino acids: CASSPAGMDYGYTF. CDR3 coding DNA: TGTGCCAGCAGCCCCGCGGGGATGGACTATGGCTACACCTTC.